This T cell receptor beta chain originates from a study of T cell repertoires in cytomegalovirus infection. Study summary: Peptides in the study included HLA-C-restricted and HLA-B-restricted CMV epitopes. Indications of both CMV infection and matching HLA type were provided by public TCR beta signatures.

This clonotype has just a few counts. Its antigen is as yet unknown. CDR1 and CDR2 from the germline V gene are MNHNS and SASEGT. V was trimmed by 4 bases and J by 4 bases, leaving 14 bases between them. There are 15 residues in the CDR3. TCRdb processed the reads anew with MiXCR; each CDR3 protein has one entry. Counted here are just over 450,000 distinct CDR3 sequences, 42% occurring once; the ten biggest clones make up 40% to 50%. The chain recombines TRBV6-1 with TRBJ1-5, with D unresolved. The receptor's source is a human donor in good health (CMV status not recorded). Some clones in this sample may be carry-over from other donors' samples. Material: cultured PBMCs, obtained from culture after CMV antigen stimulation. CDR3 amino acids: CASSANPWQNQPQHF. CDR3 nucleotide sequence: TGTGCCAGCAGTGCGAACCCCTGGCAGAATCAGCCCCAGCATTTT.